The entry below gives a single T cell receptor (beta chain) sequence along with its context. Its antigen is unknown. These data come from a study of T cell responses to AZD1222 COVID-19 vaccine. The table came from immunoSEQ multiplex PCR; TCRdb's copy has only in-frame clones and leaves some out. The sample contains tens of thousands of clones, 87% of which appear only once. Broader study findings: When two AZD1222 doses had been given, Spike-specific TCR breadth and depth rose. Reportedly, close to half of spike-specific TCRs are directed against unmutated variant regions. Possibly, clonal diversity was underestimated; donors were largely white British and included more females.

V was shortened by 5 bases and J by 2 bases, with 15 bases between the two germline ends. Germline V gene data show CDR1 as MNHEY and CDR2 as SMNVEV (reference sequence). This CDR3 spans 15 amino acids. This specimen was peripheral blood, taken on day 0 of AZD1222 vaccination. This receptor was obtained from an adult in good health. The chain joins TRBV27 to TRBJ1-1; no firm D call. CDR3 sequence reads: CASSQTLGLNTEAFF. CDR3 bases: TGTGCCAGCAGTCAAACCCTAGGACTTAACACTGAAGCTTTCTTT.